This TCR beta chain was sequenced during a study of T-cell memory formation after mild COVID-19. The J segment lost 3 bases and the V segment lost 0 bases, leaving 6 bases of the junction unmatched. Germline V gene lookup returns CDR1 SGDLS and CDR2 YYNGEE. This CDR3 is 16 amino acids long. As regards this clonotype: Antigen: not known.

TCRdb redid the calling of the 5' RACE reads with MiXCR, one entry per CDR3 protein. The sample records roughly 110,000 distinct CDR3 sequences, 22% being singletons. Study results and caveats: CD4/CD8 balance characterized clones contracting day 15 to 85, and CD4+ skew characterized later expanders.

The source of this sequence is a man in his late teens or twenties who had mild COVID-19 (a few samples of this study predate the infection). Cell type and time point are not known. Sequenced sample: PBMCs or a T cell subset sorted from them (not recorded which). The chain is built from TRBV9 and TRBJ2-5, with 9 bases lining up with TRBD2. The CDR3 bases are TGTGCCAGCAGCGTAGGTCTAGCGGGGAGCGAAGAGACCCAGTACTTC. Translation: CASSVGLAGSEETQYF.